The 10 T cell receptor beta chains below all came from one sample that was sequenced in a study of human T cells and chemical hapten exposure. MiXCR, run by TCRdb on the RACE reads, gives a single entry per CDR3 protein. This sample has a few hundred thousand distinct CDR3 sequences, with about 6% found just once. Described time point: patch test 2, 6 weeks after DPC sensitization. The treatment: therapeutic diphenylcyclopropenone sensitization with weekly scalp DPC. The specimen comprised whole blood, sampled in connection with sensitization to the hapten diphenylcyclopropenone (DPC). All receptors derive from a woman younger than 30 with alopecia areata. Some clones in this sample may be carry-over from other donors' samples.

This clonotype was found a few times. The chain employs TRBV29-1 and TRBJ2-4; D is undetermined. CDR1 is SQVTM, CDR2 ANQGSEA, per germline. V dropped 4 bases and J dropped 0 bases, with 7 bases sitting between them. CDR3 length: 13 residues. The DNA for the CDR3 is TGCAGCGTTGGAGGATCAGCCAAAAACATTCAGTACTTC. Translated: CSVGGSAKNIQYF.

Many counts were recorded for this clonotype. V is TRBV2 and J is TRBJ1-2; possible D gene TRBD1, 5 bases. Per the germline V gene, CDR1 is SNHLY and CDR2 is FYNNEI. The CDR3 sequence is 13 residues long. Trimming took 3 bases from V and 5 from J, leaving 10 bases between them. CDR3: CASSDRVSYGYTF. Here the CDR3 DNA reads TGTGCCAGCAGTGACAGGGTATCTTATGGCTACACCTTC.

This clonotype occurred many times. The gene calls are TRBV4-2 and TRBJ1-1, with 7 bases matching TRBD1. With V trimmed by 0 bases and J by 3 bases, 13 bases remained unmatched. CDR3 size: 18 residues. Germline V gives CDR1 LGHNA, CDR2 YNFKEQ. CDR3 nucleotides: TGTGCCAGCAGCCAAGAAATATTAGGGGGCTCAGGGGACACTGAAGCTTTCTTT. This gives the protein CASSQEILGGSGDTEAFF.

There are many counts of this clonotype. The genes are TRBV7-3 and TRBJ2-5, with a tentative D call TRBD2 (5 bases). The V end lost 6 bases, the J end lost 0 bases, and 14 bases lay between the germline ends. Germline V CDR1 and CDR2: SGHTA, FQGTGA. The CDR3 runs to 15 residues. CDR3 amino acids: CASSPNGRHQETQYF. For the CDR3, the DNA is TGTGCCAGCAGTCCAAATGGGAGACACCAAGAGACCCAGTACTTC.

This clonotype was seen more than once but under ten times. This chain connects TRBV10-3 to TRBJ2-1; D gene unclear. The CDR3 runs 12 residues. Trimming left V 3 bases short and J 8 bases short, with 8 bases between. CDR1 and CDR2 (germline): ENHRY, SYGVKD. CDR3 sequence reads: CAISDRSDEQFF. In DNA form, the CDR3 reads TGTGCCATCAGTGATAGGAGCGATGAGCAGTTCTTC.

This clonotype has a count of ten or more. The J gene is TRBJ1-1, the V gene TRBV12-3 or TRBV12-4, with D maybe TRBD1 (5 bases). V was shortened by 3 bases and J by 5 bases, with 10 bases between the two germline ends. The CDR3 runs 13 residues. This CDR3 is CASSLVRATEAFF. For the CDR3, the DNA is TGTGCCAGCAGTTTGGTCAGGGCGACTGAAGCTTTCTTT.

Many counts were recorded for this clonotype. The CDR3 region has the DNA TGTGCCAGCAGCTCCTCTCTGACAGGGGCAGATGGCTACACCTTC. Encoded protein: CASSSSLTGADGYTF. This chain joins TRBV7-2 and TRBJ1-2; 8 bases map to TRBD1. Per the germline V gene, CDR1 is SGHTA and CDR2 is FQGNSA. The ends lost 4 bases at V and 6 bases at J; junction bases unmatched: 10. The CDR3 extends over 15 amino acids.

This clonotype was counted many times. This chain joins TRBV20-1 and TRBJ1-1, with 7 bases that match TRBD1. CDR3 size: 10 residues. Germline V CDR1 and CDR2: DFQATT, SNEGSKA (reference sequence). With V trimmed by 8 bases and J by 6 bases, 3 bases remained unmatched. CDR3 protein: CSLGTAEAFF. In nucleotides, the CDR3 is TGCAGTCTAGGGACAGCTGAAGCTTTCTTT.

This chain uses TRBV12-3 or TRBV12-4 with TRBJ2-3, with 8 bases fitting TRBD1. The J segment lost 0 bases and the V segment lost 6 bases, leaving 8 bases of the junction unmatched. The CDR3 totals 16 residues. CDR3 in DNA: TGTGCCAGCAGCATAGGACAGGGAGCTAGCACAGATACGCAGTATTTT. Translating gives CASSIGQGASTDTQYF.

This clonotype came up many times. The chain joins TRBV29-1 to TRBJ1-1, with D unclear. CDR3 length equals 13 residues. Germline V gene sequence: CDR1 SQVTM, CDR2 ANQGSEA. Between the trimmed V and J ends, which lost 2 bases and 1 base, there was a span of 8 bases. The DNA of the CDR3 is TGCAGCGTTGAATTTGGAAAGAACACTGAAGCTTTCTTT. It codes for CSVEFGKNTEAFF.